The next 5 T cell receptor beta chains were all read from a single sample in a study of shared clonotypes between healthy human individuals. The data were produced by immunoSEQ multiplex PCR, yet TCRdb's version contains in-frame clones alone and is incomplete. The data contain approximately 650,000 clones, nearly 97% of them singletons. Only CD45RO-negative cells positively selected for CCR7 counted as naive CD8 cells, so terminally differentiated effector memory CD45RA+ cells were excluded. The sequenced sample consisted of naive CD8+ T cells sorted from blood. The receptors shown here come from a woman between 25 and 40 years old in good health.

The V and J genes are TRBV5-1 and TRBJ2-7; 12 bases line up with TRBD2. The V gene end was trimmed by 4 bases and the J gene end by 6 bases; junction bases not matched to a gene: 5. The CDR3 consists of 14 residues. Per germline, CDR1 SGHRS and CDR2 YFSETQ. The CDR3 sequence is CASSGGLAGTEQYF. CDR3 in DNA: TGCGCCAGCAGCGGAGGACTAGCGGGGACCGAGCAGTACTTC. Complete variable domain (other parts from reference TRBV5-1 and TRBJ2-7): KAGVTQTPRYLIKTRGQQVTLSCSPISGHRSVSWYQQTPGQGLQFLFEYFSETQRNKGNFPGRFSGRQFSNSRSEMNVSTLELGDSALYLCASSGGLAGTEQYFGPGTRLTVT.

The chain couples TRBV29-1 to TRBJ1-1; D call uncertain. V lost 4 bases and J 5 bases, leaving 8 bases between the germline ends. Germline-derived CDR1 and CDR2 are SQVTM and ANQGSEA. The CDR3 contains 11 residues. CDR3 DNA sequence: TGCAGCGTTGGGCTGAGTACTGAAGCTTTCTTT. Translated: CSVGLSTEAFF.

This clone has a single count. This chain connects TRBV27 to TRBJ2-3; 9 nucleotides agree with TRBD2. In germline, CDR1 is MNHEY, CDR2 SMNVEV (reference sequence). The CDR3 totals 16 residues. V lost 6 bases to trimming and J lost 2 bases; unmatched junction nucleotides: 9. CDR3 bases: TGTGCCAGCAGGTCCGCGGGAGGGCCCCCCACAGATACGCAGTATTTT. It yields the protein CASRSAGGPPTDTQYF.

The gene calls are TRBV25-1 and TRBJ2-1; no clear D. The CDR3 has 13 residues. Germline CDR1 MGHDK, CDR2 SYGVNS. V lost 5 bases, J lost 7 bases, and 12 bases lay in between. CDR3 bases: TGTGCCAGCAGTCCAAGCCGAGCGAATGAGCAGTTCTTC. Protein: CASSPSRANEQFF.

This clone has at least ten counts. The CDR3 loop is CASRASGTTGELFF. CDR3 DNA sequence: TGTGCCAGCCGGGCTAGCGGGACAACCGGGGAGCTGTTTTTT. The chain joins TRBV28 to TRBJ2-2; 9 positions match TRBD2. J gave up 5 bases and V 8 bases, and 6 bases lay outside the gene matches. Germline CDR1 reads MDHEN; CDR2 reads SYDVKM. CDR3 length: 14 amino acids. The whole variable domain, filled in from reference TRBV28 and TRBJ2-2, reads DVKVTQSSRYLVKRTGEKVFLECVQDMDHENMFWYRQDPGLGLRLIYFSYDVKMKEKGDIPEGYSVSREKKERFSLILESASTNQTSMYLCASRASGTTGELFFGEGSRLTVL.